These 27 T cell receptor beta chains were all obtained from the same sample, sequenced in a study of cytomegalovirus exposure and HLA in healthy donors. PCR used 60 Vbeta primers and 13 Jbeta primers. The method was immunoSEQ multiplex PCR; TCRdb's version includes in-frame clones alone and lacks a portion of them. The sample comprises roughly 100,000 clones, just under 80% of which are singletons, and 1.3% rests with the top ten. Material: PBMCs. The receptor set was obtained from a man aged 30-40 years in good health and CMV-seronegative.

There are a few counts of this clone. The junction differs from germline at one of its ends, possibly a read error. The chain uses TRBV7-7 and TRBJ2-2, with D unresolved. Germline assignment: CDR1 SSHAT and CDR2 FNYEAQ (reference sequence). CDR3 size: 15 residues. DNA of the CDR3: TGTGCTAGCAGCTTAGTTGCAGGGAACACCGGGGAGCTGTTTTTT. Translated, it gives CASSLVAGNTGELFF.

This clone came up once. The chain uses TRBV6-1 and TRBJ2-3; D gene uncertain. In germline, CDR1 is MNHNS, CDR2 SASEGT. V was shortened by 7 bases and J by 1 base, with 9 bases between the two germline ends. CDR3 length: 13 residues. The CDR3: CASNNRGTDTQYF. The DNA of the CDR3 is TGTGCCAGCAACAATCGGGGCACAGATACGCAGTATTTT.

In its sample, this clone was seen a few times. This sequence joins TRBV5-6 and TRBJ1-2; D ambiguous. Per the germline V gene, CDR1 is SGHDT and CDR2 is YYEEEE. This CDR3 has 13 amino acids. The germline V and J ends were trimmed by 0 bases and 8 bases, with 11 bases remaining between them. CDR3 sequence (DNA): TGTGCCAGCAGCTTGGCGGGGAATGTGGGCTACACCTTC. It is translated as CASSLAGNVGYTF.

The genes are TRBV5-1 and TRBJ1-4; a weak D match, TRBD1 (6 bases). V gave up 3 bases and J gave up 8 bases, with 17 bases separating them. There are 15 residues in the CDR3. Germline V gene lookup returns CDR1 SGHRS and CDR2 YFSETQ. CDR3 in amino acids: CASSSVGGRGEKLFF. The CDR3 DNA reads TGCGCCAGCAGCTCCGTAGGGGGACGAGGGGAAAAACTGTTTTTT. The entire variable domain, with the rest obtained from reference TRBV5-1 and TRBJ1-4, is as follows: KAGVTQTPRYLIKTRGQQVTLSCSPISGHRSVSWYQQTPGQGLQFLFEYFSETQRNKGNFPGRFSGRQFSNSRSEMNVSTLELGDSALYLCASSSVGGRGEKLFFGSGTQLSVL.

The rearrangement links TRBV6-6 to TRBJ1-3, with 8 bases identical to TRBD1. J was trimmed by 2 bases and V by 4 bases; bases with no gene match: 4. Per germline, CDR1 MNHNY and CDR2 SVGAGI (reference sequence). CDR3 length: 15 amino acids. Here the CDR3 reads CASSSMTGAGNTIYF. Written as DNA, the CDR3 is TGTGCCAGCAGTTCTATGACAGGGGCTGGAAACACCATATATTTT.

V gene TRBV4-3 combines with J gene TRBJ2-2; 13 positions match TRBD2. The CDR3 totals 16 residues. The germline CDR1 and CDR2 sequences are LGHNA and YSLEER. With V trimmed by 3 bases and J by 5 bases, 3 bases remained unmatched. CDR3 nucleotide sequence: TGCGCCAGCAGCCAGGGACTAGCGGGGTTGACCGGGGAGCTGTTTTTT. Translated, it gives CASSQGLAGLTGELFF.

The chain uses TRBV21-1 and TRBJ2-1; the table's D call, TRBD1, was not checked against the DNA. TRBV21-1 is reported as a pseudogene. The CDR3 has 14 amino acids. The CDR3 protein is CASSTQGAGDEQFF. In nucleotides, the CDR3 is TGTGCCAGCAGCACGCAGGGGGCGGGGGATGAGCAGTTCTTC.

V is TRBV6-5 and J is TRBJ1-3, with a weak D call TRBD1 (6 bases). The CDR3 loop spans 16 amino acids. V was trimmed by 2 bases and J by 4 bases, leaving 15 bases between them. The germline CDR1 and CDR2 sequences are MNHEY and SVGAGI. The CDR3 loop reads CASSYGRGGKGNTIYF. As DNA, the CDR3 is TGTGCCAGCAGTTACGGCAGGGGCGGTAAGGGAAACACCATATATTTT.

The J gene is TRBJ1-1, the V gene TRBV4-1; TRBD1 matches 7 bases. The CDR3 covers 14 residues. Per the germline V gene, CDR1 is MGHRA and CDR2 is YSYEKL. The trim removed 4 bases at V and 1 base at J, leaving 3 bases unmatched. CDR3 in DNA: TGCGCCAGCAGCCCCGGGACAGCGAACACTGAAGCTTTCTTT. This codes for CASSPGTANTEAFF.

The genes are TRBV19 and TRBJ1-3, with a tentative D call TRBD1 (6 bases). The germline CDR1 and CDR2 sequences are LNHDA and SQIVND (reference sequence). This CDR3 has 16 residues. Trimming stripped 5 bases from V and 0 bases from J, with 14 bases between. CDR3 region: CASSFTRGASGNTIYF. The CDR3 DNA reads as TGTGCCAGTAGTTTTACTCGGGGGGCCTCTGGAAACACCATATATTTT.

The DNA of the CDR3 is TGTGCCAGCAGCCGACAGGGGCCCACAGATACGCAGTATTTT. Amino acid sequence: CASSRQGPTDTQYF. The chain uses TRBV9 and TRBJ2-3; 8 bases map to TRBD1. This CDR3 is 14 amino acids long. Germline loops: CDR1 SGDLS, CDR2 YYNGEE. J lost 2 bases, V lost 4 bases, and 3 bases had no gene match.

V usage is TRBV10-3 and J usage is TRBJ2-7, with 10 bases that match TRBD1. Unmatched junction bases numbered 4, after V lost 0 bases and J lost 2 bases. The length of the CDR3 is 16 residues. Germline V CDR1 and CDR2: ENHRY, SYGVKD. Here the CDR3 reads CAISESRQGATYEQYF. The CDR3 coding sequence is TGTGCCATCAGTGAGTCGAGACAGGGGGCAACCTACGAGCAGTACTTC.

The chain recombines TRBV27 with TRBJ1-5; D not certain. There are 13 residues in the CDR3. Germline V CDR1 and CDR2: MNHEY, SMNVEV (reference sequence). Trimming left V 10 bases short and J 6 bases short, with 16 bases between. Written as DNA, the CDR3 is TGTGCCACCCAAGGCGGGGTCGGTCAGCCCCAGCATTTT. Its translation is CATQGGVGQPQHF.

V is TRBV19 and J is TRBJ1-5; unclear D gene. CDR1 is LNHDA, CDR2 SQIVND, per germline (reference sequence). The CDR3 has 16 residues. V was trimmed by 5 bases and J by 0 bases, leaving 14 bases between them. In DNA, the CDR3 is TGTGCCAGTAGTCTTCCACAGAGCCATAGCAATCAGCCCCAGCATTTT. It encodes CASSLPQSHSNQPQHF.

The chain joins TRBV4-3 to TRBJ2-2; 7 bases are shared with TRBD1. Germline V CDR1 and CDR2: LGHNA, YSLEER. Trimming removed 0 bases from V and 7 bases from J; junction bases left unmatched: 11. This CDR3 has 17 residues. As DNA, the CDR3 is TGCGCCAGCAGCCAAGATCACGGCCAGGGGGTAGTCGGGGAGCTGTTTTTT. It encodes CASSQDHGQGVVGELFF.

The chain carries TRBV28 and TRBJ1-4; 9 bases match TRBD1. The CDR3 totals 16 residues. The ends lost 6 bases at V and 8 bases at J; junction bases unmatched: 13. Germline assignment: CDR1 MDHEN and CDR2 SYDVKM. The CDR3 coding sequence is TGTGCCAGCAGCCCTAAATCGACAGGGGGGAGGGAAAAACTGTTTTTT. Encoded protein: CASSPKSTGGREKLFF.

This sequence joins TRBV4-3 and TRBJ1-1, with D possibly matching TRBD1 (5 bases). Germline assignment: CDR1 LGHNA and CDR2 YSLEER. Trimming stripped 2 bases from V and 5 bases from J, with 15 bases between. The CDR3 runs to 15 residues. The CDR3 reads CASSQNVGGSTEAFF. The CDR3 bases are TGCGCCAGCAGCCAAAACGTCGGGGGTAGTACTGAAGCTTTCTTT.

The V gene is TRBV2, the J gene TRBJ1-2; D possibly corresponds to TRBD1 (5 bases). Deletions cut 5 bases from V and 6 bases from J, with 13 bases between. Germline CDR1 and CDR2: SNHLY and FYNNEI. This CDR3 is 13 amino acids long. The CDR3 sequence is CASSYQGYNGYTF. DNA for the CDR3: TGTGCCAGCAGTTATCAGGGTTATAATGGCTACACCTTC.

The sample holds one count of this clone. The chain has TRBV19 and TRBJ2-3; D gene ambiguous. The CDR3 has 13 amino acids. Germline CDR1 reads LNHDA; CDR2 reads SQIVND (reference sequence). V was trimmed by 5 bases and J by 1 base, leaving 7 bases between them. CDR3 protein: CASSLSRTDTQYF. DNA of the CDR3: TGTGCCAGTAGTCTTTCTCGCACAGATACGCAGTATTTT. Drawing the rest from reference TRBV19 and TRBJ2-3, the complete variable domain is DGGITQSPKYLFRKEGQNVTLSCEQNLNHDAMYWYRQDPGQGLRLIYYSQIVNDFQKGDIAEGYSVSREKKESFPLTVTSAQKNPTAFYLCASSLSRTDTQYFGPGTRLTVL.

The chain employs TRBV5-1 and TRBJ2-1; D is perhaps TRBD2 (6 bases). Per germline, CDR1 SGHRS and CDR2 YFSETQ. The length of the CDR3 is 15 residues. V was shortened by 1 base and J by 6 bases, with 14 bases between the two germline ends. CDR3 nucleotides: TGCGCCAGCAGCTTGTTTTCGGGAGTAGGCAATGAGCAGTTCTTC. Amino acids: CASSLFSGVGNEQFF.

A single count supports this clone. The V gene is TRBV7-9, the J gene TRBJ1-4; D is unresolved. CDR3 size: 15 residues. V gave up 5 bases and J gave up 4 bases, with 14 bases separating them. CDR1 and CDR2 (germline): SEHNR, FQNEAQ (reference sequence). CDR3 protein: CASSTHGELNEKLFF. CDR3 sequence (DNA): TGTGCCAGCAGCACGCACGGGGAACTTAATGAAAAACTGTTTTTT.

The rearrangement joins TRBV6-5 to TRBJ2-7, with 13 bases matching TRBD2. V lost 4 bases and J lost 2; bases outside the gene matches: 2. This CDR3 comprises 15 residues. Per germline, CDR1 MNHEY and CDR2 SVGAGI. Here the CDR3 DNA reads TGTGCCAGCAGTTGGACTAGCGGGGGTCCCTACGAGCAGTACTTC. Amino acids: CASSWTSGGPYEQYF.

The chain employs TRBV10-1 and TRBJ2-1; TRBD2 agrees at 8 bases. Unmatched junction bases numbered 9, after V lost 5 bases and J lost 3 bases. The germline gives CDR1 WNHNN, CDR2 SYGVQD (reference sequence). The CDR3 contains 16 residues. The CDR3 nucleotides are TGCGCCAGCAGTTCTACAGCGGGAGTGATCTACAATGAGCAGTTCTTC. Protein product: CASSSTAGVIYNEQFF.

The CDR3 DNA reads as TGTGCCATCAGCCCCGGGCCGGGAGAAATGGACGAGCAGTACTTC. Translating gives CAISPGPGEMDEQYF. This rearrangement joins TRBV10-3 to TRBJ2-7, with D possibly matching TRBD2 (6 bases). Trimming removed 6 bases from V and 5 bases from J, with 20 bases in between. CDR3 length: 15 residues. Germline values: CDR1 ENHRY, CDR2 SYGVKD.

The chain has TRBV30 and TRBJ2-3, with D perhaps matching TRBD1 (5 bases). CDR1 is GTSNPN, CDR2 SVGIG, per germline (reference sequence). V was shortened by 5 bases and J by 0 bases, with 21 bases between the two germline ends. The CDR3 sequence is 17 residues long. CDR3 residues: CAWAPDILGASTDTQYF. The CDR3 bases are TGTGCCTGGGCTCCCGACATCCTAGGGGCTAGCACAGATACGCAGTATTTT. Filled out from reference TRBV30 and TRBJ2-3, the complete variable domain reads SQTIHQWPATLVQPVGSPLSLECTVEGTSNPNLYWYRQAAGRGLQLLFYSVGIGQISSEVPQNLSASRPQDRQFILSSKKLLLSDSGFYLCAWAPDILGASTDTQYFGPGTRLTVL.

The gene calls are TRBV19 and TRBJ2-7, with 7 positions matching TRBD2. The V and J ends lost 4 bases and 0 bases, in that order; junction bases with no gene match: 12. Germline-derived CDR1 and CDR2 are LNHDA and SQIVND (reference sequence). The CDR3 consists of 17 residues. CDR3 nucleotides: TGTGCCAGTAGTACCGCCCCCACTAGCGCCGACTCCTACGAGCAGTACTTC. Translating gives CASSTAPTSADSYEQYF.

With respect to this clone: Compared with germline, one end of the junction differs, possibly owing to a read error. This rearrangement joins TRBV11-2 to TRBJ1-3; the D gene is possibly TRBD1 (5 bases). Germline V gene lookup returns CDR1 SGHAT and CDR2 FQNNGV. This CDR3 comprises 12 residues. The CDR3 DNA reads as TGTGCCGGCAGGGCCTCTGGAAACACCATATATTTT. It yields the protein CAGRASGNTIYF.